A selection of T cell receptor beta chains follows, all from one sample in a study of neurological immune-mediated disorders. TCRdb re-called the 5' RACE reads with MiXCR, one entry per CDR3 protein. This sample carries roughly 28,000 distinct CDR3 sequences, around 3.4% of them seen once, and the ten largest clones take approximately 6.7%. Input material: PBMCs. These receptors were collected from a woman aged 30 to 39 with multiple sclerosis. CDR3s include the opening cysteine and the closing phenylalanine or tryptophan. D genes are given only for firm matches. Size tells how often a clone was seen, or its class if it is expanded.

-	TRBV3-1	many	TRBJ1-1	CASSQNRERTEAFF	TGTGCCAGCAGCCAGAACAGGGAAAGAACTGAAGCTTTCTTT
TRBD2	TRBV12-3/TRBV12-4	many	TRBJ2-1	CASSSSGSSYNEQFF	TGTGCCAGCAGTTCTAGCGGTAGCTCCTACAATGAGCAGTTCTTC
TRBD2	TRBV9	many	TRBJ2-7	CASSPGTSGGLQYF	TGTGCCAGCAGCCCAGGGACTAGCGGGGGGTTGCAGTACTTC
TRBD1	TRBV5-1	many	TRBJ1-5	CASSFSGGQDQPQNF	TGCGCCAGCAGCTTCTCAGGGGGCCAGGATCAGCCCCAGAATTTT
-	TRBV5-1	many	TRBJ2-7	CASSLAPGINYEQYF	TGCGCCAGCAGCTTGGCCCCAGGGATCAACTACGAGCAGTACTTC
TRBD2	TRBV28	medium-sized	TRBJ2-7	CASNPLGLAGGSEQYF	TGTGCCAGCAACCCTTTGGGACTAGCGGGAGGATCCGAGCAGTACTTC
-	TRBV20-1	many	TRBJ2-4	CSANSITGEDYIQYF	TGCAGTGCTAACAGCATCACGGGGGAGGATTACATTCAGTACTTC
-	TRBV7-2	few	TRBJ1-5	CASSLAGALNQPQNF	TGTGCCAGCAGCTTGGCCGGGGCGCTAAATCAGCCCCAGAATTTT
-	TRBV6-5	few	TRBJ2-3	CASSYDGTTDTQYF	TGTGCCAGCAGTTACGATGGCACCACAGATACGCAGTATTTT
-	TRBV7-2	many	TRBJ1-5	CASSLIVTNQPQHF	TGTGCCAGCAGCTTAATTGTCACTAATCAGCCCCAGCATTTT